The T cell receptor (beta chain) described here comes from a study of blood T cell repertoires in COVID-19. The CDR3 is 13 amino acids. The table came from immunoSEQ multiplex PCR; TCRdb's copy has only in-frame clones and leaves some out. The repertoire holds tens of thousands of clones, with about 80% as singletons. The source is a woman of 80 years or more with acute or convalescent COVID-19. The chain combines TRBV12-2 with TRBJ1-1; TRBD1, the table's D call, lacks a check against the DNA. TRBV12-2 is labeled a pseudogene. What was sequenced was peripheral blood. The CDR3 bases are TGTGCAAGTCGCTTAGCGAATCCACAGGGAGCTTTCTTT. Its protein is CASRLANPQGAFF.